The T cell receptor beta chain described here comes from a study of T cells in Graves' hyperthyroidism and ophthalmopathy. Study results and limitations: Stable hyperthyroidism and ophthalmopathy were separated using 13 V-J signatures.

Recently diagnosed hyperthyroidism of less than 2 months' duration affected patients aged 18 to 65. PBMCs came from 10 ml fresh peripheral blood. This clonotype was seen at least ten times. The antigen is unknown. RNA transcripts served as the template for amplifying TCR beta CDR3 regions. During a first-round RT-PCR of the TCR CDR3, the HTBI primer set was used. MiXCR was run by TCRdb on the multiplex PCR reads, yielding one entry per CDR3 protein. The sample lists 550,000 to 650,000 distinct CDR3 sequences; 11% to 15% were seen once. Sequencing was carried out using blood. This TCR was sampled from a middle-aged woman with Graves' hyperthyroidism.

The CDR3 bases are TGTGCCAGCAGTTTCGGGGGGGTAGGACAGCCCCAGCATTTT. Amino acids: CASSFGGVGQPQHF. V usage is TRBV28 and J usage is TRBJ1-5; a possible D gene is TRBD1 (5 bases). Trimming pared 3 bases from V and 7 bases from J, leaving 13 bases between. The germline V gene encodes CDR1 MDHEN and CDR2 SYDVKM. This CDR3 contains 14 residues.